These T cell receptor beta chains were read from a single sample in a study of cytotoxic CD8 clonotypes in ibrutinib-treated CLL. Clones were sequenced by immunoSEQ multiplex PCR, and TCRdb holds only the in-frame ones, with some missing. The sample has about 140,000 clones; less than 95% are singletons. Source: PBMCs, taken after 12 months of ibrutinib treatment. Receptors were obtained from a human donor with chronic lymphocytic leukemia. CDR3s include the opening cysteine and the closing phenylalanine or tryptophan. The order of the fields is clone size, D gene, V gene, J gene, CDR3 DNA, CDR3 protein. The D gene is left open where the match is weak. Expanded clones are given a class, and other clones once, few, many or no size at all.

>.|TRBD2|TRBV29-1|TRBJ2-1
TGCAGCGTTTCTACTAGCGGGATGGTTGGTGAGCAGTTCTTC
CSVSTSGMVGEQFF
>.|.|TRBV28|TRBJ1-3
TGTGCCAGCACGTCTGGGCAGGCGGTCTCTGGAAACACCATATATTTT
CASTSGQAVSGNTIYF
>.|.|TRBV6-5|TRBJ2-7
TGTGCCAGCACCAACGTCGGGGGAGACTACGAGCAGTACTTC
CASTNVGGDYEQYF
>.|.|TRBV19|TRBJ1-4
TGTGCCAGTACCGAGGTGGGGGCAACTAATGAAAAACTGTTTTTT
CASTEVGATNEKLFF
>.|.|TRBV5-5|TRBJ1-1
TGTGCCAGCAGCTTGGATCATCCGGGCAGGGAGGCAGCTTTCTTT
CASSLDHPGREAAFF
>.|.|TRBV28|TRBJ1-4
TGTGCCAGCAGTTTAAGGCAGGGAGATGAAAAACTGTTTTTT
CASSLRQGDEKLFF
>.|.|TRBV28|TRBJ1-5
TGTGCCAGCAGCCTCAGCCTTGGGGTAGGTAATCAGCCCCAGCATTTT
CASSLSLGVGNQPQHF
>.|.|TRBV5-1|TRBJ2-2
TGCGCCAGCAGCTTGGGGACAGCCGGGGAGCTGTTTTTT
CASSLGTAGELFF
>once|.|TRBV13|TRBJ2-3
TGTGCCAGCAGCTCTCGGACAGCCACAGATACGCAGTATTTT
CASSSRTATDTQYF
>.|TRBD2|TRBV4-1|TRBJ2-3
TGCGCCAGCAGCCAAGATGTGGGGGGAGGGCCTGGAGATACGCAGTATTTT
CASSQDVGGGPGDTQYF
>.|.|TRBV11-3|TRBJ2-7
TGTGCCAGCAGTGGAGGGTACGAGCAGTACTTC
CASSGGYEQYF
>.|.|TRBV28|TRBJ2-7
TGTGCCAGCAGCTACAGGACGCGCATCTACGAGCAGTACTTC
CASSYRTRIYEQYF
>.|TRBD1|TRBV9|TRBJ1-2
TGTGCCAGCAGCGCTGACAGGGTTCACTATGGCTACACCTTC
CASSADRVHYGYTF
>.|TRBD1|TRBV7-9|TRBJ1-1
TGTGCCAGCAGCCGGACAGGGGTCCTCACTGAAGCTTTCTTT
CASSRTGVLTEAFF
>.|.|TRBV9|TRBJ2-7
TGTGCCAGCAGCGCCCGGGACTCTTGGGAGCAGTACTTC
CASSARDSWEQYF
>.|.|TRBV28|TRBJ1-1
TGTGCCAGCAGGCTACCACATCAGGGGATACCTGAAGCTTTCTTT
CASRLPHQGIPEAFF
>.|.|TRBV5-1|TRBJ2-2
TGCGCCAGCAGCTTGGGCGGGGTGAGGGCCGGGGAGCTGTTTTTT
CASSLGGVRAGELFF
>few|.|TRBV10-1|TRBJ2-2
TGCGCCAGCAGTCCGGGAGCCGGGGAGCTGTTTTTT
CASSPGAGELFF
>.|TRBD2|TRBV2|TRBJ2-4
TGTGCCAGCAGTGACCTCGGACTAGCGGATGGTAAAAACATTCAGTACTTC
CASSDLGLADGKNIQYF
>.|TRBD1|TRBV11-2|TRBJ1-2
TGTGCCAGCAGCTTAGGGGAGTGGCCAGGGGGCGAAACCAACTATGGCTACACCTTC
CASSLGEWPGGETNYGYTF
>.|TRBD2|TRBV28|TRBJ2-5
TGTGCCAGCAGTTCACAGACTAGCGGTACAGAGACCCAGTACTTC
CASSSQTSGTETQYF
>.|.|TRBV27|TRBJ2-5
TGTGCCAGCAGTTTAGAGGGTCAGACCCAGTACTTC
CASSLEGQTQYF
>.|TRBD1|TRBV11-2|TRBJ1-2
TGTGCCAGCAGCCGGGACAGCCTCCCCGGGAGCGGCTACACCTTC
CASSRDSLPGSGYTF
>.|.|TRBV10-1|TRBJ1-4
TGCGCCAGCAGTGATCAGGACCCAGGGATGGGTGAAAAACTGTTTTTT
CASSDQDPGMGEKLFF
>.|TRBD1|TRBV20-1|TRBJ1-1
TGCAGTGCTAGGGGGACAGTTGAAGCTTTCTTT
CSARGTVEAFF
>.|TRBD2|TRBV7-2|TRBJ2-1
TGTGCCAGCAGCCCCGGGACTAGCGGGAACAATGAGCAGTTCTTC
CASSPGTSGNNEQFF
>.|.|TRBV13|TRBJ2-1
TGTGCCAGCAGCTTGTCGGCGGGGTACAATGAGCAGTTCTTC
CASSLSAGYNEQFF